Below, 13 T cell receptor beta chains from the same sample are listed, as sequenced in a study of shared clonotypes between healthy human individuals. Method: immunoSEQ multiplex PCR; TCRdb's copy keeps in-frame clones and lacks some. The sample holds 2 million to 2.5 million clones; approximately 94% are singletons and the top ten take less than 0.15%. Sequences were obtained from naive CD4+ T cells sorted from blood. Stated subset: CD45RA+ positively selected. These receptors all stem from a man between 18 and 35 years old in good health.

The chain joins TRBV5-6 to TRBJ2-7, with 8 bases fitting TRBD2. The germline CDR1 and CDR2 sequences are SGHDT and YYEEEE. The CDR3 contains 15 residues. Losses at the gene ends were 0 bases for V and 1 base for J; bases not matched to a gene: 3. The DNA of the CDR3 is TGTGCCAGCAGCTTGGCCGGGACTAGTTCCTACGAGCAGTACTTC. Its protein product is CASSLAGTSSYEQYF.

This clone has just one count. V and J are TRBV27 and TRBJ2-7, with 8 bases lining up with TRBD2. The ends lost 5 bases at V and 0 bases at J; junction bases unmatched: 15. The CDR3 loop spans 18 amino acids. CDR1 is MNHEY, CDR2 SMNVEV, per germline (reference sequence). The CDR3 DNA follows: TGTGCCAGCAGTCAAACCCTAGCGACTAGCGTTAGCTCCTACGAGCAGTACTTC. It codes for CASSQTLATSVSSYEQYF.

The genes are TRBV28 and TRBJ2-6; D perhaps matches TRBD1 (6 bases). Trimming left V 6 bases short and J 4 bases short, with 13 bases between. Germline CDR1 MDHEN, CDR2 SYDVKM. CDR3 size: 15 residues. The CDR3 region has the DNA TGTGCCAGCAGGAGATTGGGGGCCGGGGCCAACGTCCTGACTTTC. Protein sequence: CASRRLGAGANVLTF.

V is TRBV4-2 and J is TRBJ2-5; TRBD1 matches 8 bases. Unmatched junction bases numbered 12, after V lost 4 bases and J lost 2 bases. The CDR3 is 17 amino acids. CDR1 LGHNA and CDR2 YNFKEQ come from the germline V gene. The CDR3 protein is CASSLGGRGRGQETQYF. In DNA form, the CDR3 reads TGTGCCAGCAGCCTCGGCGGCAGGGGGCGAGGTCAAGAGACCCAGTACTTC.

The chain links TRBV5-1 to TRBJ2-2, with 10 bases identical to TRBD1. Unmatched junction bases numbered 12, after V lost 0 bases and J lost 7 bases. CDR1 SGHRS and CDR2 YFSETQ come from the germline V gene. The CDR3 spans 18 residues. The CDR3 DNA reads TGCGCCAGCAGCTTGGCCTCATATCGGGACAGGGGACTCGGGGAGCTGTTTTTT. Translating gives CASSLASYRDRGLGELFF. The full variable domain, rest sourced from reference TRBV5-1 and TRBJ2-2, is KAGVTQTPRYLIKTRGQQVTLSCSPISGHRSVSWYQQTPGQGLQFLFEYFSETQRNKGNFPGRFSGRQFSNSRSEMNVSTLELGDSALYLCASSLASYRDRGLGELFFGEGSRLTVL.

As regards this clone: Other DNA variants within this sample encode the same CDR3. The genes are TRBV4-2 and TRBJ2-5; D may be TRBD2 (6 bases). Germline lookup yields CDR1 LGHNA and CDR2 YNFKEQ. V gave up 1 base and J gave up 3 bases, with 9 bases separating them. CDR3 length: 14 residues. This CDR3 is CASSQVGGEETQYF. The CDR3 DNA reads TGTGCCAGCAGCCAAGTGGGGGGAGAAGAGACCCAGTACTTC.

This chain connects TRBV30 to TRBJ2-1, with D possibly matching TRBD2 (5 bases). The germline gives CDR1 GTSNPN, CDR2 SVGIG (reference sequence). Trimming stripped 0 bases from V and 3 bases from J, with 15 bases between. There are 16 residues in the CDR3. The CDR3 nucleotides are TGTGCCTGGAGTGTACTAGGGCAGCTGGACTACAATGAGCAGTTCTTC. It yields the protein CAWSVLGQLDYNEQFF.

This clone was seen only a few times. The chain links TRBV18 to TRBJ1-6; D gene ambiguous. V lost 4 bases and J lost 8, with 12 bases in between. The CDR3 extends over 14 amino acids. The V gene's germline CDR1 is KGHSH and CDR2 LQKENI. For the CDR3, the DNA is TGTGCCAGCTCACAAGGGATAGAATATTCACCCCTCCACTTT. Its translation: CASSQGIEYSPLHF. The full variable domain, its missing parts supplied by reference TRBV18 and TRBJ1-6, is NAGVMQNPRHLVRRRGQEARLRCSPMKGHSHVYWYRQLPEEGLKFMVYLQKENIIDESGMPKERFSAEFPKEGPSILRIQQVVRGDSAAYFCASSQGIEYSPLHFGNGTRLTVT.

The V and J genes are TRBV7-8 and TRBJ2-7, with 9 bases aligning to TRBD1. The CDR3 length is 16 residues. Germline-derived CDR1 and CDR2 are SGHVS and FQNEAQ. Trimming took 0 bases from V and 6 from J; bases not matched to a gene: 9. The CDR3 region is CASSLAAGGQGSEQYF. CDR3 DNA: TGTGCCAGCAGCTTAGCGGCGGGTGGACAGGGGTCCGAGCAGTACTTC.

The chain uses TRBV21-1 and TRBJ2-4; the tabulated D call, TRBD2, remains unverified against the DNA. TRBV21-1 is a known pseudogene. This CDR3 has 16 amino acids. CDR3 sequence: CASSNATGGPENIQYF. CDR3 DNA sequence: TGTGCCAGCAGCAACGCAACGGGAGGGCCCGAAAACATTCAGTACTTC.

Remarks on this clone: Other DNA sequences of this sample code for an identical CDR3. This chain joins TRBV30 and TRBJ1-5, with D uncertain. Per germline, CDR1 GTSNPN and CDR2 SVGIG (reference sequence). V was clipped by 1 base and J by 6 bases, with 10 bases between them. The CDR3 is made up of 13 amino acids. DNA of the CDR3: TGTGCCTGGAGTGGGGGTGTTCGTCAGCCCCAGCATTTT. Its protein is CAWSGGVRQPQHF. Full variable domain (remainder filled in from reference TRBV30 and TRBJ1-5): SQTIHQWPATLVQPVGSPLSLECTVEGTSNPNLYWYRQAAGRGLQLLFYSVGIGQISSEVPQNLSASRPQDRQFILSSKKLLLSDSGFYLCAWSGGVRQPQHFGDGTRLSIL.

About this clone itself: The identical CDR3 is also encoded by other nucleotide sequences in the sample. The rearrangement joins TRBV6-1 to TRBJ2-2; 7 bases are shared with TRBD1. The CDR3 is 15 amino acids. The germline V gene encodes CDR1 MNHNS and CDR2 SASEGT. V shed 2 bases, J shed 5 bases, and the junction held 5 bases outside the gene matches. The CDR3 spells CASSEPGQRTGELFF. The CDR3 region has the DNA TGTGCCAGCAGTGAACCGGGACAGAGGACCGGGGAGCTGTTTTTT.

The rearrangement links TRBV30 to TRBJ2-2; possible D gene TRBD1, 6 bases. From germline, CDR1 is GTSNPN and CDR2 SVGIG (reference sequence). The germline V and J ends were trimmed by 2 bases and 3 bases, with 16 bases remaining between them. CDR3 length: 16 residues. CDR3 in DNA: TGTGCCTGGAGTTATACGGGACAAGGGGACACCGGGGAGCTGTTTTTT. The encoded protein is CAWSYTGQGDTGELFF.